The 30 T cell receptor beta chains given below trace back to one sample, sequenced in a study of T cell responses to AZD1222 COVID-19 vaccine. Assay used: immunoSEQ multiplex PCR; TCRdb lists only in-frame clones, some missing. This sample has some 120,000 clones, with about 90% found just once. The sequencing here drew on peripheral blood, taken on day 0 of AZD1222 vaccination. The source is an adult in good health.

The CDR3 sequence is CASSLGSAGNTEAFF. In nucleotides, the CDR3 is TGTGCCAGCAGCTTAGGGTCTGCGGGGAACACTGAAGCTTTCTTT. The V and J genes are TRBV11-2 and TRBJ1-1, with unresolved D. Germline CDR1 SGHAT, CDR2 FQNNGV. The CDR3 is 15 amino acids. V shed 1 base and J shed 1 base, with 10 bases lying between them.

This CDR3 is CASSETMWDTQYF. The CDR3 nucleotides are TGTGCCAGCAGTGAAACTATGTGGGATACGCAGTATTTT. V and J are TRBV2 and TRBJ2-3; D is ambiguous. This CDR3 has 13 residues. Deletions cut 2 bases from V and 6 bases from J, with 9 bases between. Germline V gives CDR1 SNHLY, CDR2 FYNNEI.

The CDR3 region has the DNA TGTGCCAGCGGCCCGGGACAGGGATCCTATGGCTACACCTTC. This encodes CASGPGQGSYGYTF. This chain connects TRBV27 to TRBJ1-2; 9 bases are a match to TRBD1. Germline V gene sequence: CDR1 MNHEY, CDR2 SMNVEV (reference sequence). CDR3 length: 14 residues. J gave up 4 bases and V 8 bases, and 8 bases lay outside the gene matches.

The CDR3 here is CASSRDRENEQFF. The CDR3 region has the DNA TGTGCCAGCAGCCGGGACAGGGAAAATGAGCAGTTCTTC. This sequence joins TRBV11-2 and TRBJ2-1; 9 positions agree with TRBD1. Germline CDR1 SGHAT, CDR2 FQNNGV. V shed 5 bases, J shed 7 bases, and the junction held 3 bases outside the gene matches. CDR3 length: 13 residues.

V gene TRBV2 combines with J gene TRBJ2-2; D gene uncertain. This CDR3 has 15 amino acids. Germline assignment: CDR1 SNHLY and CDR2 FYNNEI. Trimming left V 6 bases short and J 6 bases short, with 17 bases between. CDR3 in amino acids: CASRLQLSYSGELFF. CDR3 bases: TGTGCCAGCAGGCTACAGCTCTCTTATTCCGGGGAGCTGTTTTTT.

This rearrangement joins TRBV4-3 to TRBJ2-1, with 11 bases lining up with TRBD2. The V and J ends lost 6 bases and 6 bases, in that order; junction bases with no gene match: 4. CDR1 is LGHNA, CDR2 YSLEER, per germline. The CDR3 length is 14 residues. CDR3 amino acids: CASSLAGGPNEQFF. CDR3 nucleotides: TGCGCCAGCAGTCTAGCGGGGGGCCCCAATGAGCAGTTCTTC.

J is TRBJ1-5 and V is TRBV5-6; D unresolved. The ends were cut back, 4 bases at V and 4 bases at J, with 18 bases in the middle. The CDR3 loop spans 16 amino acids. Germline V gene sequence: CDR1 SGHDT, CDR2 YYEEEE. The CDR3 loop reads CASSVKGSVRNQPQHF. CDR3 nucleotide sequence: TGTGCCAGCAGCGTCAAAGGGTCGGTACGGAATCAGCCCCAGCATTTT.

This chain uses TRBV6-2 or TRBV6-3 with TRBJ1-5, with a weak D call TRBD1 (6 bases). V was trimmed by 0 bases and J by 8 bases, leaving 14 bases between them. CDR3 size: 15 residues. Germline CDR1 MNHEY, CDR2 SVGEGT. The CDR3: CASSYSSAGAKPQHF. In nucleotides, the CDR3 is TGTGCCAGCAGTTACTCGAGTGCGGGGGCAAAGCCCCAGCATTTT.

The chain has TRBV6-6 and TRBJ1-1, with D perhaps matching TRBD1 (6 bases). The CDR3 runs to 13 residues. V was pared by 7 bases and J by 4 bases, with 13 bases between. CDR1 and CDR2 from the germline V gene are MNHNY and SVGAGI (reference sequence). Here the CDR3 reads CASTETGATEAFF. CDR3 DNA sequence: TGTGCCAGCACAGAGACAGGAGCCACTGAAGCTTTCTTT.

This chain joins TRBV5-6 and TRBJ1-2, with 7 bases lining up with TRBD1. Trimming at V came to 1 base and at J to 12 bases, leaving 6 bases not matched to a gene. Germline V CDR1 and CDR2: SGHDT, YYEEEE. The CDR3 is made up of 12 amino acids. CDR3 nucleotides: TGTGCCAGCAGCTTGAGTTTCACAGGGGACACCTTC. As protein: CASSLSFTGDTF.

The CDR3 loop reads CASSQFTGPGNTIYF. Here the CDR3 DNA reads TGTGCCAGCAGCCAATTTACAGGGCCTGGAAACACCATATATTTT. This chain links TRBV11-3 with TRBJ1-3, with D possibly TRBD1 on 6 matching bases. CDR1 and CDR2 from the germline V gene are SGHNT and YENEEA. This CDR3 contains 15 residues. V lost 5 bases to trimming and J lost 2 bases, with 13 bases between them.

The chain has TRBV12-3 or TRBV12-4 and TRBJ1-2; unclear D gene. Trimming stripped 7 bases from V and 8 bases from J, with 11 bases between. The CDR3 has 11 residues. The CDR3 nucleotides are TGTGCCAGCATGGCGAATGGAGGCTACACCTTC. Encoded protein: CASMANGGYTF.

J is TRBJ1-4 and V is TRBV18, with unresolved D. This CDR3 has 16 amino acids. Germline CDR1 KGHSH, CDR2 LQKENI. V was pared by 3 bases and J by 5 bases, with 16 bases between. The CDR3 region is CASSPASAAINEKLFF. CDR3 bases: TGTGCCAGCTCACCGGCGTCGGCCGCGATCAATGAAAAACTGTTTTTT.

The chain joins TRBV5-4 to TRBJ1-6, with D hard to call. Trimming took 0 bases from V and 9 from J, leaving 13 bases between them. CDR1 and CDR2 from the germline V gene are SGHNT and YYREEE (reference sequence). This CDR3 has 15 amino acids. The CDR3 loop reads CASSLGAGYGSPLHF. CDR3 sequence (DNA): TGTGCCAGCAGCTTGGGTGCCGGGTACGGTTCACCCCTCCACTTT.

The genes are TRBV5-1 and TRBJ2-3; no reliable D call. CDR1 and CDR2 from the germline V gene are SGHRS and YFSETQ. Trimming took 3 bases from V and 2 from J, leaving 10 bases between them. This CDR3 contains 14 residues. The CDR3 nucleotides are TGCGCCAGCAGCTCAGAACCCCACACAGATACGCAGTATTTT. As protein: CASSSEPHTDTQYF.

This clone was seen a handful of times. Additional DNA sequences in this sample encode the identical CDR3. This sequence joins TRBV19 and TRBJ1-2, with 11 nucleotides matching TRBD1. The CDR3 has 17 residues. Germline-derived CDR1 and CDR2 are LNHDA and SQIVND (reference sequence). With 6 bases clipped from V and 4 bases from J, the junction kept 13 bases outside the gene matches. The CDR3 spells CASSPGQGARPSYGYTF. The CDR3 region has the DNA TGTGCCAGTAGCCCAGGACAGGGGGCCCGCCCTTCCTATGGCTACACCTTC.

The chain recombines TRBV2 with TRBJ2-3; D call uncertain. The germline V and J ends were trimmed by 0 bases and 4 bases, with 14 bases remaining between them. Germline loops: CDR1 SNHLY, CDR2 FYNNEI. The CDR3 runs to 16 residues. The DNA for the CDR3 is TGTGCCAGCAGTGAAGCGCTTCAGTTCCGGGCAGATACGCAGTATTTT. It encodes CASSEALQFRADTQYF.

The chain combines TRBV5-4 with TRBJ2-6; 9 bases align to TRBD1. From germline, CDR1 is SGHNT and CDR2 YYREEE (reference sequence). V trimming: 4 bases; J trimming: 4 bases; junction bases outside the gene matches: 9. This CDR3 contains 17 residues. The CDR3 DNA reads as TGTGCCAGCAGCAAGGGACAGGGACCTGGAGGGGCCAACGTCCTGACTTTC. It translates to CASSKGQGPGGANVLTF.

The CDR3 nucleotides read TGTGCCTGGAGTGCCTACAGGGAATGGGGCTCTGGGGCCAACGTCCTGACTTTC. Amino acids: CAWSAYREWGSGANVLTF. The chain employs TRBV30 and TRBJ2-6; a possible D gene is TRBD1 (6 bases). Looked up from germline, CDR1 is GTSNPN and CDR2 is SVGIG (reference sequence). The CDR3 has 18 residues. Trimming left V 1 base short and J 0 bases short, with 16 bases between.

V is TRBV23-1 and J is TRBJ1-1; D gene ambiguous. TRBV23-1 is noted as an ORF with a role that remains uncertain. Trimming took 2 bases from V and 4 from J, leaving 14 bases between them. This CDR3 has 15 amino acids. The CDR3 protein is CASSQKVRVGTEAFF. The CDR3 DNA is TGCGCCAGCAGTCAAAAGGTAAGAGTTGGCACTGAAGCTTTCTTT.

This sequence joins TRBV5-4 and TRBJ2-5; D may be TRBD2 (7 bases). V lost 2 bases, J lost 5 bases, and 13 bases lay in between. This CDR3 is 14 amino acids long. Germline lookup yields CDR1 SGHNT and CDR2 YYREEE (reference sequence). The CDR3 region is CASSLGGGFETQYF. The DNA for the CDR3 is TGTGCCAGCAGCTTAGGGGGGGGATTTGAGACCCAGTACTTC.

V gene TRBV7-9 combines with J gene TRBJ2-2; 8 positions match TRBD2. This CDR3 has 15 amino acids. The V segment lost 2 bases and the J segment 3 bases; nucleotides outside the gene matches: 2. CDR1 is SEHNR, CDR2 FQNEAQ, per germline (reference sequence). The CDR3 DNA follows: TGTGCCAGCAGCTTACACGGGGGGGACACCGGGGAGCTGTTTTTT. It encodes CASSLHGGDTGELFF.

The rearrangement joins TRBV19 to TRBJ1-1, with D unclear. The V end lost 7 bases, the J end lost 5 bases, and 14 bases lay between the germline ends. This CDR3 is 13 amino acids long. Germline-derived CDR1 and CDR2 are LNHDA and SQIVND (reference sequence). Written as DNA, the CDR3 is TGTGCCAGTACCTCACATGGAGGAACTGAAGCTTTCTTT. This encodes CASTSHGGTEAFF.

The chain couples TRBV27 to TRBJ2-7, with a tentative D call TRBD2 (5 bases). Germline V gene sequence: CDR1 MNHEY, CDR2 SMNVEV (reference sequence). This CDR3 is built from 13 residues. V was pared by 3 bases and J by 0 bases, with 6 bases between. The CDR3 spells CASSLRVSYEQYF. In nucleotides, the CDR3 is TGTGCCAGCAGTTTGAGGGTCTCCTACGAGCAGTACTTC.

This chain uses TRBV6-6 with TRBJ2-5; a possible D gene is TRBD1 (6 bases). The germline gives CDR1 MNHNY, CDR2 SVGAGI (reference sequence). Trimming shortened V by 7 bases and J by 5 bases, and 14 bases separated the two germline ends. CDR3 length: 13 residues. The CDR3 DNA is TGTGCCAGCACCCTACAGGGTCGGGAGACCCAGTACTTC. Protein: CASTLQGRETQYF.

The J gene is TRBJ1-1, the V gene TRBV6-2 or TRBV6-3; the match to TRBD1 covers 7 bases. CDR1 MNHEY and CDR2 SVGEGT come from the germline V gene. The CDR3 has 14 amino acids. With V trimmed by 2 bases and J by 5 bases, 5 bases remained unmatched. CDR3 bases: TGTGCCAGCAGTTACGGCAGGGGGAAGACTGAAGCTTTCTTT. Encoded protein: CASSYGRGKTEAFF.

The rearrangement links TRBV18 to TRBJ1-1, with D unresolved. The CDR3 loop spans 13 amino acids. Per the germline V gene, CDR1 is KGHSH and CDR2 is LQKENI. V shed 6 bases and J shed 1 base, with 9 bases lying between them. Written as DNA, the CDR3 is TGTGCCAGCTCGCCGACTCAGAACACTGAAGCTTTCTTT. It yields the protein CASSPTQNTEAFF. The whole variable domain, remainder taken from reference TRBV18 and TRBJ1-1, is NAGVMQNPRHLVRRRGQEARLRCSPMKGHSHVYWYRQLPEEGLKFMVYLQKENIIDESGMPKERFSAEFPKEGPSILRIQQVVRGDSAAYFCASSPTQNTEAFFGQGTRLTVV.

The chain has TRBV3-1 (or the pseudogene TRBV3-2) and TRBJ2-4; 7 positions agree with TRBD2. Looked up from germline, CDR1 is LGHDT and CDR2 is YNNKEL (reference sequence). The CDR3 length is 18 residues. With V trimmed by 4 bases and J by 0 bases, 12 bases remained unmatched. The CDR3 loop is CASSLNRGDLLAKNIQYF. In DNA form, the CDR3 reads TGTGCCAGCAGCCTCAATCGGGGGGACTTACTAGCCAAAAACATTCAGTACTTC.

CDR3 sequence: CASSGNYGYTF. The CDR3 nucleotides are TGTGCCAGCAGTGGGAACTATGGCTACACCTTC. The chain has TRBV12-3 or TRBV12-4 and TRBJ1-2; D remains ambiguous. The V gene lost 5 bases and the J gene lost 2 bases, with 3 bases spanning the gap. There are 11 residues in the CDR3.

The chain links TRBV20-1 to TRBJ1-1; D might be TRBD1 (5 bases). The V end lost 3 bases, the J end lost 0 bases, and 11 bases lay between the germline ends. Germline CDR1 reads DFQATT; CDR2 reads SNEGSKA (reference sequence). This CDR3 region has 14 residues. The CDR3 sequence: CSASPGHMNTEAFF. The DNA for the CDR3 is TGCAGTGCTAGTCCGGGGCACATGAACACTGAAGCTTTCTTT.